This section outlines one TCR beta chain sequence together with its context. Generated by immunoSEQ multiplex PCR, the TCRdb table keeps only in-frame clones and is missing some. The sample carries 400,000 or so clones, about 88% recorded once. These data belong to a study of blood T cell repertoires in COVID-19. Per the germline V gene, CDR1 is SGHTA and CDR2 is FQGNSA. Germline trimming cut 2 bases from V and 7 bases from J; bases unmatched to any gene: 3. This CDR3 is 15 amino acids long. This chain uses TRBV7-2 with TRBJ1-6; 9 positions agree with TRBD1. The receptor's source is a human donor in a cohort sampled during active COVID-19. Sequenced: peripheral blood. CDR3 in DNA: TGTGCCAGCAGCTTAATGGGACAGGGAAATTCACCCCTCCACTTT. Protein product: CASSLMGQGNSPLHF.